This entry lists 3 T cell receptor beta chains sequenced from one sample in a study of PD-L1 blockade in urothelial cancer. The protocol was immunoSEQ multiplex PCR, while the TCRdb copy is restricted to in-frame clones and leaves out a portion. The sample includes tens of thousands of clones, roughly four fifths of them seen just once. The time point: pretreatment peripheral blood. Sample: PBMCs, taken around atezolizumab (anti-PD-L1) treatment. These receptors all stem from a man between 65 and 79 years old with urothelial cancer.

CDR3 sequence reads: CASRLAVSYNEQFF. CDR3 sequence (DNA): TGTGCCAGCCGACTAGCCGTTTCCTACAATGAGCAGTTCTTC. The chain is built from TRBV2 and TRBJ2-1, with TRBD2 matching 7 bases. V lost 8 bases to trimming and J lost 1 base; unmatched junction nucleotides: 5. The CDR3 covers 14 residues. Germline CDR1 reads SNHLY; CDR2 reads FYNNEI.

The chain links TRBV2 to TRBJ2-7; 9 nucleotides align to TRBD1. Germline V gives CDR1 SNHLY, CDR2 FYNNEI. CDR3 size: 14 residues. Trimming took 6 bases from V and 6 from J; bases not matched to a gene: 9. CDR3 coding DNA: TGTGCCAGCAGGGGAGGGGGACAGGGACCCGAGCAGTACTTC. Its translation: CASRGGGQGPEQYF.

This chain connects TRBV5-5 to TRBJ1-5; D is possibly TRBD1 (5 bases). The CDR3 is made up of 14 amino acids. Deletions cut 6 bases from V and 10 bases from J, with 20 bases between. Germline-derived CDR1 and CDR2 are SGHKS and YYEKEE (reference sequence). The CDR3 region is CASTEGAEASPQHF. The CDR3 bases are TGTGCCAGCACCGAAGGGGCCGAGGCTAGTCCCCAGCATTTT.